One sample yielded the 30 T cell receptor beta chains listed below, sequenced in a study of CD8 T cells in ankylosing spondylitis. Study findings and constraints: A TCR beta motif of 8 or 9 highly homologous variants appeared characteristic of ankylosing spondylitis blood.

TCRdb itself ran the 5' RACE reads through MiXCR, one entry per CDR3 protein. Of fewer than 500,000 distinct CDR3 sequences listed, 20% to 30% are singletons. Their antigens remain unidentified. Input material: blood, either unsorted or a sorted T cell fraction (not recorded which). The receptor set was obtained from a male donor with ankylosing spondylitis.

This sequence joins TRBV5-6 and TRBJ1-1; D unresolved. Germline CDR1 is SGHDT and CDR2 is YYEEEE. The germline V and J ends were trimmed by 2 bases and 5 bases, with 13 bases remaining between them. The CDR3 has 14 amino acids. CDR3 sequence: CASSFPNIGTEAFF. As DNA, the CDR3 is TGTGCCAGCAGCTTCCCGAACATAGGGACTGAAGCTTTCTTT. Combining the CDR3 with reference TRBV5-6 and TRBJ1-1 gives the whole variable domain DAGVTQSPTHLIKTRGQQVTLRCSPKSGHDTVSWYQQALGQGPQFIFQYYEEEERQRGNFPDRFSGHQFPNYSSELNVNALLLGDSALYLCASSFPNIGTEAFFGQGTRLTVV.

This sequence joins TRBV24-1 and TRBJ2-4; 8 nucleotides agree with TRBD1. The CDR3 runs to 15 residues. Per the germline V gene, CDR1 is KGHDR and CDR2 is SFDVKD. The trim removed 5 bases at V and 5 bases at J, leaving 7 bases unmatched. Here the CDR3 reads CATSATDRDQNIQYF. CDR3 bases: TGTGCCACCAGTGCCACGGACAGGGACCAAAACATTCAGTACTTC.

The chain carries TRBV5-8 and TRBJ2-1, with D possibly being TRBD2 (6 bases). Germline CDR1 is SGHTS and CDR2 is YDEGEE. The CDR3 totals 13 residues. Trimming took 0 bases from V and 10 from J, leaving 11 bases between them. The CDR3, as DNA: TGTGCCAGCAGCTTGGCCATGCGGGACGAGCAGTTCTTC. It is translated as CASSLAMRDEQFF. Full variable domain (missing parts from reference TRBV5-8 and TRBJ2-1): EAGVTQSPTHLIKTRGQQATLRCSPISGHTSVYWYQQALGLGLQFLLWYDEGEERNRGNFPPRFSGRQFPNYSSELNVNALELEDSALYLCASSLAMRDEQFFGPGTRLTVL.

The rearrangement links TRBV6-2 or TRBV6-3 to TRBJ1-1, with D perhaps TRBD1 (6 bases). Deletions cut 6 bases from V and 0 bases from J, with 14 bases between. This CDR3 has 15 amino acids. Germline V gives CDR1 MNHEY, CDR2 SVGEGT. The CDR3 sequence is CASSDGGSLNTEAFF. Written as DNA, the CDR3 is TGTGCCAGCAGCGACGGGGGCAGCTTGAACACTGAAGCTTTCTTT.

There are a few counts of this clonotype. CDR3 loop: CASSYGESETQYF. CDR3 coding DNA: TGTGCCAGCAGTTACGGGGAGTCAGAGACCCAGTACTTC. The rearrangement links TRBV6-5 to TRBJ2-5; a weak D match, TRBD2 (5 bases). Germline-derived CDR1 and CDR2 are MNHEY and SVGAGI. With 2 bases removed from V and 4 bases from J, the gap between germline ends came to 8 bases. The CDR3 runs 13 residues.

The rearrangement uses TRBV24-1 and TRBJ2-2; 7 bases are a match to TRBD2. CDR1 KGHDR and CDR2 SFDVKD come from the germline V gene. J was trimmed by 6 bases and V by 6 bases; bases with no gene match: 6. This CDR3 has 14 residues. DNA of the CDR3: TGTGCCACCAGTTCCTCCCGGGGGGCCGGGGAGCTGTTTTTT. Protein product: CATSSSRGAGELFF.

This clonotype was observed many times. V is TRBV7-6 and J is TRBJ2-7; no clear D. Germline V gene sequence: CDR1 SGHVS, CDR2 FNYEAQ. CDR3 length: 15 residues. V was clipped by 1 base and J by 2 bases, with 12 bases between them. The CDR3 nucleotides read TGTGCCAGCAGCTTAGATCTGGGGTTTACCTACGAGCAGTACTTC. Translating it yields CASSLDLGFTYEQYF.

This clonotype was recorded many times. The rearrangement links TRBV5-1 to TRBJ1-2, with no clear D. V lost 3 bases to trimming and J lost 4 bases, with 13 bases between them. The CDR3 runs to 14 residues. Germline V lookup: CDR1 SGHRS, CDR2 YFSETQ. Here the CDR3 DNA reads TGCGCCAGCAGCTCTGACCTGGAAATCTATGGCTACACCTTC. Residues: CASSSDLEIYGYTF.

The rearrangement joins TRBV27 to TRBJ2-3, with D possibly being TRBD2 (5 bases). Germline loops: CDR1 MNHEY, CDR2 SMNVEV (reference sequence). This CDR3 spans 14 amino acids. Between the trimmed V and J ends, which lost 6 bases and 4 bases, there was a span of 14 bases. The CDR3 coding sequence is TGTGCCAGCAGAGACTACGCCCCCCCAGATACGCAGTATTTT. Protein: CASRDYAPPDTQYF.

The J gene is TRBJ1-4, the V gene TRBV6-1, with D possibly being TRBD1 (6 bases). The CDR3 loop spans 14 amino acids. V lost 6 bases, J lost 6 bases, and 14 bases lay in between. Germline V gene sequence: CDR1 MNHNS, CDR2 SASEGT. In nucleotides, the CDR3 is TGTGCCAGCAGCCCGGACAGCTCTTATGAAAAACTGTTTTTT. It encodes CASSPDSSYEKLFF.

This clonotype has more than one count but fewer than ten. The gene calls are TRBV7-2 and TRBJ1-2, with a weak D call TRBD1 (5 bases). Per the germline V gene, CDR1 is SGHTA and CDR2 is FQGNSA. The CDR3 consists of 13 residues. V was cut by 4 bases and J by 4 bases, with 10 bases left in between. CDR3 sequence reads: CASSSDSFYGYTF. Written as DNA, the CDR3 is TGTGCCAGCAGCTCCGACAGTTTCTATGGCTACACCTTC.

This clonotype has a handful of counts. The V gene is TRBV2, the J gene TRBJ2-1; weak D call: TRBD1 (5 bases). Looked up from germline, CDR1 is SNHLY and CDR2 is FYNNEI. The CDR3 contains 15 residues. Trimming took off 0 bases at V and 8 bases at J, with 14 bases between the two ends. The CDR3 bases are TGTGCCAGCAGTGAAGCTTTTACACCAGGGTATGAGCAGTTCTTC. It yields the protein CASSEAFTPGYEQFF.

The chain links TRBV7-6 to TRBJ1-4; D is undetermined. The CDR3 totals 14 residues. V was trimmed by 2 bases and J by 3 bases, leaving 7 bases between them. Germline CDR1 and CDR2: SGHVS and FNYEAQ. CDR3 loop: CASSLYGANEKLFF. In nucleotides, the CDR3 is TGTGCCAGCAGCTTATACGGGGCTAATGAAAAACTGTTTTTT. Looking up the rest from reference TRBV7-6 and TRBJ1-4 gives the full variable domain: GAGVSQSPRYKVTKRGQDVALRCDPISGHVSLYWYRQALGQGPEFLTYFNYEAQQDKSGLPNDRFSAERPEGSISTLTIQRTEQRDSAMYRCASSLYGANEKLFFGSGTQLSVL.

This clonotype was detected many times. V usage is TRBV4-2 and J usage is TRBJ1-6, with D unclear. Trimming shortened V by 0 bases and J by 10 bases, and 13 bases separated the two germline ends. The germline CDR1 and CDR2 sequences are LGHNA and YNFKEQ. This CDR3 spans 15 amino acids. CDR3 in amino acids: CASSQDKDRRSPLHF. CDR3 nucleotides: TGTGCCAGCAGCCAAGATAAGGACCGTCGGTCACCCCTCCACTTT.

The genes are TRBV20-1 and TRBJ1-1; 9 nucleotides agree with TRBD1. The germline gives CDR1 DFQATT, CDR2 SNEGSKA (reference sequence). Unmatched junction bases numbered 4, after V lost 6 bases and J lost 8 bases. CDR3 length: 11 residues. This CDR3 is CSATGGAEAFF. The DNA of the CDR3 is TGCAGTGCAACAGGGGGCGCGGAAGCTTTCTTT.

CDR3 amino acids: CASSFSRRGTSGSNEQFF. As DNA, the CDR3 is TGTGCCAGCAGCTTTAGCCGTAGAGGGACTAGCGGGAGTAATGAGCAGTTCTTC. The V gene is TRBV11-1, the J gene TRBJ2-1; TRBD2 matches at 14 bases. From germline, CDR1 is SGHAT and CDR2 FQDESV (reference sequence). Trimming took 3 bases from V and 7 from J; bases not matched to a gene: 11. CDR3 length: 18 residues.

The chain couples TRBV5-5 to TRBJ2-4; tentatively, D is TRBD2 (5 bases). This CDR3 is 17 amino acids long. Per the germline V gene, CDR1 is SGHKS and CDR2 is YYEKEE (reference sequence). Trimming took 4 bases from V and 0 from J, leaving 17 bases between them. CDR3 sequence reads: CASSRLVGGKAKNIQYF. In DNA, the CDR3 is TGTGCCAGCAGCCGGCTGGTCGGAGGCAAAGCCAAAAACATTCAGTACTTC.

The chain has TRBV10-3 and TRBJ1-4; TRBD1 might be the D (5 bases). This CDR3 has 14 amino acids. Germline assignment: CDR1 ENHRY and CDR2 SYGVKD. The V and J ends lost 2 bases and 6 bases respectively, with 10 bases between them. CDR3 in amino acids: CAISEKGFDEKLFF. The CDR3 DNA sequence: TGTGCCATCAGTGAGAAGGGGTTCGATGAAAAACTGTTTTTT.

This chain links TRBV10-3 with TRBJ1-1, with TRBD1 matching 9 bases. CDR1 ENHRY and CDR2 SYGVKD come from the germline V gene. The CDR3 is made up of 13 amino acids. The J segment lost 6 bases and the V segment lost 5 bases, leaving 4 bases of the junction unmatched. DNA for the CDR3: TGTGCCATCAGTTCGGGACAGGGTGCTGAAGCTTTCTTT. Protein: CAISSGQGAEAFF.

The chain combines TRBV20-1 with TRBJ2-1; 8 bases map to TRBD2. The CDR3 length is 16 residues. Trimming cost V 4 bases and J 4 bases; bases outside gene matches: 12. CDR1 is DFQATT, CDR2 SNEGSKA, per germline (reference sequence). CDR3 residues: CSATDPTSGHYNEQFF. DNA for the CDR3: TGCAGTGCTACCGACCCTACTAGCGGACATTACAATGAGCAGTTCTTC.

This clonotype turned up a few times. The V and J genes are TRBV29-1 and TRBJ2-7, with D maybe TRBD1 (6 bases). The V end was cut by 5 bases, the J end by 2 bases, with 13 bases between. CDR1 SQVTM and CDR2 ANQGSEA come from the germline V gene. This CDR3 comprises 13 residues. The CDR3 reads CSVPQQGPYEQYV. The CDR3, as DNA: TGCAGCGTTCCTCAGCAGGGGCCCTACGAGCAGTACGTC.

This clonotype came up a few times. The rearrangement uses TRBV2 and TRBJ1-6; D gene uncertain. Trimming took 8 bases from V and 7 from J, leaving 12 bases between them. Germline V gene data show CDR1 as SNHLY and CDR2 as FYNNEI. The CDR3 spans 13 residues. CDR3 sequence reads: CASGRPLNSPLHF. Written as DNA, the CDR3 is TGTGCCAGCGGCCGGCCTCTAAATTCACCCCTCCACTTT.

The CDR3 sequence is CASRQEGGGTGELFF. CDR3 DNA sequence: TGTGCCAGCAGACAAGAGGGAGGGGGCACCGGGGAGCTGTTTTTT. The chain joins TRBV12-3 or TRBV12-4 to TRBJ2-2; D perhaps matches TRBD2 (7 bases). Trimming left V 6 bases short and J 4 bases short, with 15 bases between. This CDR3 is 15 amino acids long.

V is TRBV19 and J is TRBJ2-3; D unresolved. The germline gives CDR1 LNHDA, CDR2 SQIVND (reference sequence). V was clipped by 1 base and J by 2 bases, with 10 bases between them. This CDR3 comprises 15 residues. The CDR3 sequence is CASSIGLEITDTQYF. For the CDR3, the DNA is TGTGCCAGTAGTATAGGCTTGGAGATCACAGATACGCAGTATTTT. Full variable domain (remainder filled in from reference TRBV19 and TRBJ2-3): DGGITQSPKYLFRKEGQNVTLSCEQNLNHDAMYWYRQDPGQGLRLIYYSQIVNDFQKGDIAEGYSVSREKKESFPLTVTSAQKNPTAFYLCASSIGLEITDTQYFGPGTRLTVL.

This clonotype was detected only a few times. The CDR3 DNA reads as TGCGCCAGCAGCTTGGAGGTACAGGGCGAGGGTGAAGCTTTCTTT. Its translation is CASSLEVQGEGEAFF. The chain recombines TRBV5-1 with TRBJ1-1, with D possibly TRBD1 on 6 matching bases. Trimming shortened V by 0 bases and J by 7 bases, and 16 bases separated the two germline ends. The germline V gene has CDR1 SGHRS and CDR2 YFSETQ. This CDR3 has 15 amino acids.

The V call is TRBV5-1, the J call TRBJ1-4; D not certain. Trimming removed 6 bases at V and 8 bases at J, with 17 bases between. The CDR3 spans 14 residues. Germline V CDR1 and CDR2: SGHRS, YFSETQ. The CDR3 protein is CASTETTAGEKLFF. The DNA of the CDR3 is TGCGCCAGCACCGAAACTACCGCCGGGGAAAAACTGTTTTTT.

This clonotype was seen a handful of times. V gene TRBV5-1 combines with J gene TRBJ2-7; D is unresolved. The CDR3 is 14 amino acids. The V end lost 1 base, the J end lost 6 bases, and 14 bases lay between the germline ends. The germline V gene has CDR1 SGHRS and CDR2 YFSETQ. The CDR3 nucleotides read TGCGCCAGCAGCTTGTCCTATGATAACAGCGAGCAGTACGTC. It translates to CASSLSYDNSEQYV.

The chain recombines TRBV20-1 with TRBJ1-1, with 8 bases lining up with TRBD1. Looked up from germline, CDR1 is DFQATT and CDR2 is SNEGSKA (reference sequence). The CDR3 loop spans 15 amino acids. V dropped 1 base and J dropped 3; count of bases not matched to a gene: 7. The CDR3 DNA is TGCAGTGCTAGAGGAGGCAGGGGGCCTGACACTGAAGCTTTCTTT. It is translated as CSARGGRGPDTEAFF.

The CDR3 loop reads CSVEESQGNEQFF. CDR3 coding DNA: TGCAGCGTTGAAGAATCACAGGGGAATGAGCAGTTCTTC. This chain links TRBV29-1 with TRBJ2-1, with 7 bases identical to TRBD1. Unmatched junction bases numbered 3, after V lost 0 bases and J lost 7 bases. Germline V CDR1 and CDR2: SQVTM, ANQGSEA. The CDR3 sequence is 13 residues long.

This clonotype was observed a few times. This chain uses TRBV29-1 with TRBJ1-1; D call uncertain. Germline lookup yields CDR1 SQVTM and CDR2 ANQGSEA. CDR3 size: 13 residues. Between the trimmed V and J ends, which lost 4 bases and 6 bases, there was a span of 15 bases. CDR3 sequence (DNA): TGCAGCGTTGCGGGGAGAATGACGGCTGAAGCTTTCTTT. Translation gives CSVAGRMTAEAFF.